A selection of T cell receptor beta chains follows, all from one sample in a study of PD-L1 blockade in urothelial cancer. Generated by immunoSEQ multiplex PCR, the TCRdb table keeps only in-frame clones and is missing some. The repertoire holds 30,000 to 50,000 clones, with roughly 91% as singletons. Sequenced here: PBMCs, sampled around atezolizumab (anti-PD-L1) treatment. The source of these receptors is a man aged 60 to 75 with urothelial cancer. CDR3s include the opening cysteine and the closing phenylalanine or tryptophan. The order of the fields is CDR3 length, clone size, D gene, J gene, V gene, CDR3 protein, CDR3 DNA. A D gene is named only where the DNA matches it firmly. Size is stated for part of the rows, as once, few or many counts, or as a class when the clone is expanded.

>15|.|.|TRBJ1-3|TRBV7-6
CASSPSRASGNTIYF
TGTGCCAGCAGCCCAAGCAGGGCGTCTGGAAACACCATATATTTT
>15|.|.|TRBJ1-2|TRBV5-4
CASSLGSLINYGYTF
TGTGCCAGCAGCTTGGGGTCCCTAATTAACTATGGCTACACCTTC
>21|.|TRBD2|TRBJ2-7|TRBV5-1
CASSDKRDQRTSGQRSYEQYF
TGCGCCAGCAGCGACAAACGGGACCAAAGGACTAGCGGGCAACGCTCCTACGAGCAGTACTTC
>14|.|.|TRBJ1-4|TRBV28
CASARGGAEEKLFF
TGTGCCAGCGCCCGGGGGGGGGCTGAGGAAAAACTGTTTTTT
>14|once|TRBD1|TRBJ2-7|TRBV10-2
CASSQTGGPYEQYF
TGCGCCAGCAGTCAAACAGGGGGACCCTACGAGCAGTACTTC
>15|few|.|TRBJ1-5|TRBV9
CASSVGWASNQPQHF
TGTGCCAGCAGCGTAGGGTGGGCTTCGAATCAGCCCCAGCATTTT
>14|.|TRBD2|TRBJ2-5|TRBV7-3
CASSLGLAGETQYF
TGTGCCAGCAGCTTGGGACTAGCGGGAGAGACCCAGTACTTC
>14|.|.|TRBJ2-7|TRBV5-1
CASSLDLRAYEQYF
TGCGCCAGCAGCTTGGACTTGCGGGCCTACGAGCAGTACTTC
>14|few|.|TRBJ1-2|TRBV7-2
CASSLVEGGYGYTF
TGTGCCAGCAGCCTAGTCGAGGGAGGCTATGGCTACACCTTC
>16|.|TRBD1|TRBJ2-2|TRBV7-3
CASSSYRGANTGELFF
TGTGCCAGCAGCTCCTACAGGGGCGCGAACACCGGGGAGCTGTTTTTT
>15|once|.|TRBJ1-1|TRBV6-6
CASTPPGTSNTEAFF
TGTGCCAGCACCCCTCCAGGGACATCGAACACTGAAGCTTTCTTT
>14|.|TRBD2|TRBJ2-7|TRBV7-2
CASSLLPTSGSLDF
TGTGCCAGCAGCTTGCTACCAACTAGCGGGAGTTTGGACTTC
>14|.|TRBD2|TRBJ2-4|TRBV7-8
CASSVTGTNNIQYF
TGTGCCAGCAGCGTCACCGGGACTAACAACATTCAGTACTTC
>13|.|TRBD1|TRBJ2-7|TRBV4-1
CASSPGGNYEQYF
TGCGCCAGCAGCCCAGGGGGAAACTACGAGCAGTACTTC
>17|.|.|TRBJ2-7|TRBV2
CASRASRDKQVGYEQYF
TGTGCCAGCAGGGCGTCCCGGGACAAACAGGTCGGGTACGAGCAGTACTTC
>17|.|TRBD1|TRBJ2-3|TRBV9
CASTPTTGGGGGDTQYF
TGTGCCAGCACCCCCACGACAGGGGGCGGGGGAGGGGATACGCAGTATTTT